A selection of T cell receptor beta chains follows, all from one sample in a study of blood T cells in healthy people across ages. TCRdb ran MiXCR on the 5' RACE reads and lists one entry per CDR3 protein. The sample consists of over 1,500,000 distinct CDR3 sequences, about 50% of them appearing once. The sequenced sample consisted of blood. These receptors were collected from a middle-aged woman in good health. Each CDR3 is given with its conserved first and last residue. The D gene is left open where the match is weak. Clone size is shown for a subset of rows, as once, few, many or a class of expanded clone.

cdr3_aa cdr3_nt j_call v_call d_call clone_size
CASSLSYRRTYEQYF TGTGCCAGCAGTTTATCGTACAGGAGGACCTACGAGCAGTACTTC TRBJ2-7 TRBV27 - few
CASSHGAGESTDTQYF TGTGCCAGCAGCCACGGAGCGGGGGAAAGCACAGATACGCAGTATTTT TRBJ2-3 TRBV7-9 TRBD2 -
CSAPSAHNYEQYF TGCAGTGCCCCCTCAGCCCATAACTACGAGCAGTACTTC TRBJ2-7 TRBV20-1 - few
CATSKSKPNEQFF TGTGCCACCAGTAAGTCTAAACCGAATGAGCAGTTCTTC TRBJ2-1 TRBV24-1 - -
CASSYYFGELFF TGTGCCAGCAGTTATTATTTCGGGGAGCTGTTTTTT TRBJ2-2 TRBV6-2/TRBV6-3 - -
CASSSNRGKVDTQYF TGTGCCAGCAGCTCAAATAGGGGCAAGGTAGATACGCAGTATTTT TRBJ2-3 TRBV7-2 - -
CASSPRTGMSYEQYF TGTGCCAGCAGCCCCCGGACAGGGATGTCCTACGAGCAGTACTTC TRBJ2-7 TRBV6-2/TRBV6-3 TRBD1 -
CASSLVRGRAYGYTF TGTGCCAGCAGCTTGGTTAGGGGGCGCGCTTATGGCTACACCTTC TRBJ1-2 TRBV5-6 TRBD1 once
CSARVYPEQFF TGCAGTGCTAGAGTCTATCCTGAGCAGTTCTTC TRBJ2-1 TRBV20-1 - few
CASSSAGTANTEAFF TGCGCCAGCAGCTCCGCCGGGACGGCGAACACTGAAGCTTTCTTT TRBJ1-1 TRBV5-1 - -
CASLEPLGTGGDSPLHF TGTGCCAGCTTGGAGCCACTCGGGACAGGGGGCGATTCACCCCTCCACTTT TRBJ1-6 TRBV28 TRBD1 few
CASSVGTSRGETQYF TGTGCCAGCAGCGTAGGCACTTCAAGGGGAGAGACCCAGTACTTC TRBJ2-5 TRBV9 - -
CSARADWGENF TGCAGTGCTAGAGCGGACTGGGGAGAGAATTTT TRBJ2-3 TRBV20-1 - -
CSVPHRAETQYF TGCAGCGTCCCCCACAGGGCGGAGACCCAGTACTTC TRBJ2-5 TRBV29-1 - few
CATLARVSQETQYF TGTGCCACCTTAGCGAGGGTTTCTCAAGAGACCCAGTACTTC TRBJ2-5 TRBV6-1 - -
CASSLAGIETENTDTQYF TGTGCCAGCAGTTTGGCAGGAATTGAGACAGAGAACACAGATACGCAGTATTTT TRBJ2-3 TRBV28 - -
CASSGARLYEQYF TGTGCCAGCAGCGGGGCCCGGTTGTACGAGCAGTACTTC TRBJ2-7 TRBV7-2 - -
CASTPWGGNYEQYF TGTGCCAGCACCCCTTGGGGGGGAAACTACGAGCAGTACTTC TRBJ2-7 TRBV7-2 TRBD2 -
CASSQVGSGGAGETQYF TGCGCCAGCAGCCAGGTTGGAAGTGGGGGGGCCGGGGAGACCCAGTACTTC TRBJ2-5 TRBV4-3 - -
CASSLFLAGGLGEQYF TGTGCCAGCAGTTTATTCCTAGCGGGGGGGCTCGGCGAGCAGTACTTC TRBJ2-7 TRBV28 TRBD2 -
CASSMWTGMDNEQFF TGTGCCAGTAGTATGTGGACAGGGATGGACAATGAGCAGTTCTTC TRBJ2-1 TRBV19 TRBD1 few
CASSSRTSGGTYEQYF TGTGCCAGCAGTTCGAGGACTAGCGGGGGAACCTACGAGCAGTACTTC TRBJ2-7 TRBV27 TRBD2 -
CASSWAGQTNTEAFF TGTGCCAGCAGTTGGGCGGGACAGACAAACACTGAAGCTTTCTTT TRBJ1-1 TRBV28 TRBD1 -
CASRGTGSHNEQFF TGTGCCAGCAGGGGGACAGGGTCCCACAATGAGCAGTTCTTC TRBJ2-1 TRBV6-6 TRBD1 -
CASGLAAKGGKTCEQYF TGTGCTAGTGGTTTGGCGGCGAAGGGGGGAAAGACATGCGAGCAGTACTTC TRBJ2-7 TRBV12-5 - once
CASSWQMGYEQYF TGTGCTAGCAGCTGGCAAATGGGCTACGAGCAGTACTTC TRBJ2-7 TRBV7-7 - few
CASSPLGLAVEETQYF TGCGCCAGCAGCCCCCTAGGACTAGCGGTGGAAGAGACCCAGTACTTC TRBJ2-5 TRBV5-1 TRBD2 -
CASSSATGLNSPLHF TGTGCCAGCAGCAGTGCCACAGGGCTTAATTCACCCCTCCACTTT TRBJ1-6 TRBV12-3/TRBV12-4 - -
CASSPTDSGASDTQYF TGCGCCAGCAGCCCGACGGATAGCGGGGCTTCAGATACGCAGTATTTT TRBJ2-3 TRBV4-1 TRBD2 few
CASSLTRGRGEQYF TGTGCCAGCAGCTTAACAAGGGGGCGCGGGGAGCAGTACTTC TRBJ2-7 TRBV14 TRBD1 -
CVSRMLSGDNEQFF TGTGTCAGCAGGATGCTTAGCGGGGACAATGAGCAGTTCTTC TRBJ2-1 TRBV11-2 TRBD2 -
CASSYPVDTGELFF TGTGCCAGCAGCTACCCTGTAGACACCGGGGAGCTGTTTTTT TRBJ2-2 TRBV12-3/TRBV12-4 - -